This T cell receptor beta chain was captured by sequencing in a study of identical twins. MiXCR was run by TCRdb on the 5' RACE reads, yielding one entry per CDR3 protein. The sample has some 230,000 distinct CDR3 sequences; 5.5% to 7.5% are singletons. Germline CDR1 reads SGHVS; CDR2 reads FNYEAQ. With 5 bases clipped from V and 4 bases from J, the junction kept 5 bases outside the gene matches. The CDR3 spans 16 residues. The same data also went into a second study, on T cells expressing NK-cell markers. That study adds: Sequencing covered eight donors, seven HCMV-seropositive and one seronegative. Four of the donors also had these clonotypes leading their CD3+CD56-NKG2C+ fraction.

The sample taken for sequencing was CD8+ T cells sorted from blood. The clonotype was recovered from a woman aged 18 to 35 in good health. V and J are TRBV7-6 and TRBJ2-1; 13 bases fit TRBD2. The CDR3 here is CASSGTSGRGYNEQFF. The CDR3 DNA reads TGTGCCAGCAGCGGTACTAGCGGGAGGGGTTACAATGAGCAGTTCTTC.